Detailed here is one T cell receptor beta chain. The antigen remains undetermined. The sample originates from a study of blood T cells in healthy people across ages. Germline V CDR1 and CDR2: MDHEN, SYDVKM. This CDR3 is 14 amino acids long. V was clipped by 6 bases and J by 0 bases, with 11 bases between them. Together with a sample-barcoded 5' primer, a J-beta primer mix was included in a second PCR lasting roughly 7 to 11 cycles. The authors tagged each cDNA molecule using a template-switch adaptor with 12 random nucleotides. One entry per CDR3 protein results from TCRdb running MiXCR on the 5' RACE reads. This table has some 900,000 distinct CDR3 sequences, under 30% appearing once. The amount of total RNA extracted per sample was at least 5.5 micrograms. General study findings and limits: The unsorted PBMCs prevented any conclusive comparison of naive versus antigen-experienced cells. Long-lived and aged donors differed, with more naive CD4+ cells and higher diversity in the long-lived.

This receptor was taken from a woman of 80 years or more in good health. The sequenced material came from blood. The chain uses TRBV28 and TRBJ1-1, with D unresolved. The CDR3 sequence is CASSPGSMNTEAFF. CDR3 bases: TGTGCCAGCAGCCCCGGCAGCATGAACACTGAAGCTTTCTTT. The variable domain in full, with the rest retrieved from reference TRBV28 and TRBJ1-1, is DVKVTQSSRYLVKRTGEKVFLECVQDMDHENMFWYRQDPGLGLRLIYFSYDVKMKEKGDIPEGYSVSREKKERFSLILESASTNQTSMYLCASSPGSMNTEAFFGQGTRLTVV.